This T cell receptor beta chain was sequenced in a study of CD8+ T cells in alopecia areata. The junction had 6 bases not matched to a gene; V was cut back by 0 bases and J by 1 base. The CDR3 has 16 residues. Germline-derived CDR1 and CDR2 are SGHDT and YYEEEE. This clone was seen a handful of times. TCR sequencing used cDNA made by reverse transcription of extracted RNA. The protocol was immunoSEQ multiplex PCR, while the TCRdb copy is restricted to in-frame clones and leaves out a portion. Here the sample spans approximately 220,000 clones, less than 45% being singletons. The sample's treatment: oral pan-JAK inhibitor, 5-10 mg twice daily. The study team obtained lesional scalp punch biopsies and peripheral blood from alopecia areata patients.

Source: CD4+ T cells sorted from blood, taken at week 34, from a patient treated with tofacitinib. This clonotype was sampled from a human donor with alopecia areata. The V gene is TRBV5-6, the J gene TRBJ2-7, with 8 bases matching TRBD1. The CDR3 DNA sequence: TGTGCCAGCAGCTTGGGATCGACAGGGGCTTCCTACGAGCAGTACTTC. Protein product: CASSLGSTGASYEQYF.